A selection of T cell receptor beta chains follows, all from one sample in a study of prognosis after radiotherapy for stage I lung cancer. TCRdb independently ran MiXCR on the multiplex PCR reads; one entry per CDR3 protein. The sample shows 31,000 or so distinct CDR3 sequences, 42% of them seen only once. Specimen: PBMCs, collected before or after stereotactic body radiation therapy (not recorded which). The origin of the receptors is a donor at least 50 years old with non-small cell lung cancer. The CDR3 runs from the conserved cysteine through the conserved F or W. D genes are given only for firm matches. Clone size is given for some rows only: seen once, a few or many times, or a class if the clone is expanded.

D gene	clone size	CDR3 length	V gene	J gene	CDR3 protein	CDR3 DNA
TRBD1	many	16	TRBV5-1	TRBJ2-1	CASSLGGQRNYNEQFF	TGCGCCAGCAGCTTGGGGGGACAGAGAAACTACAATGAGCAGTTCTTC
-	-	15	TRBV6-2/TRBV6-3	TRBJ1-2	CASSEVATNPYGYTF	TGTGCCAGCAGTGAAGTGGCCACAAACCCCTATGGCTACACCTTC
TRBD2	-	20	TRBV6-2/TRBV6-3	TRBJ2-3	CASRTLGLGGTGTSTDTQYF	TGTGCCAGCAGGACCTTGGGACTAGGGGGAACCGGAACTAGCACAGATACGCAGTATTTT
-	many	14	TRBV9	TRBJ2-7	CASSGGEGAYEQYF	TGTGCCAGCAGCGGGGGGGAGGGGGCCTACGAGCAGTACTTC
TRBD2	-	16	TRBV20-1	TRBJ2-6	CSARRGGLSAANVLTF	TGCAGTGCTAGACGGGGGGGCCTCTCTGCTGCCAACGTCCTGACTTTC
-	medium-sized	15	TRBV6-1	TRBJ2-7	CASSEQRESSYEQYF	TGTGCCAGCAGTGAACAGAGGGAAAGCTCCTACGAGCAGTACTTC
-	many	14	TRBV11-2	TRBJ2-7	CASSLRGWNYEQYF	TGTGCCAGCAGCTTAAGGGGTTGGAACTACGAGCAGTACTTC
-	many	13	TRBV18	TRBJ2-5	CASSPDSQETQYF	TGTGCCAGCTCACCAGACTCCCAAGAGACCCAGTACTTC
TRBD1	-	15	TRBV6-5	TRBJ1-1	CASSYIQGAYTEAFF	TGTGCCAGCAGTTACATTCAGGGGGCGTACACTGAAGCTTTCTTT
-	-	13	TRBV7-3	TRBJ2-1	CASSLGSGNEQFF	TGTGCCAGCAGCTTAGGTAGCGGCAATGAGCAGTTCTTC
TRBD1	-	15	TRBV5-8	TRBJ1-2	CASSRTSGGGDGYTF	TGTGCCAGCAGCCGTACCTCAGGGGGCGGCGATGGCTACACCTTC
-	-	14	TRBV4-3	TRBJ2-7	CASSQDWRVGRQYF	TGCGCCAGCAGCCAAGATTGGAGGGTCGGACGGCAGTACTTC
-	many	14	TRBV29-1	TRBJ1-2	CSVELPDRFPGYTF	TGCAGCGTAGAACTCCCCGACCGGTTCCCTGGCTACACCTTC
-	many	15	TRBV28	TRBJ1-4	CASSLGGESNEKLFF	TGTGCCAGCAGCCTCGGGGGGGAAAGTAATGAAAAACTGTTTTTT
-	many	14	TRBV6-2/TRBV6-3	TRBJ1-5	CATSTANSNQPQHF	TGTGCCACCTCGACTGCTAATAGCAATCAGCCCCAGCATTTT
TRBD1	many	13	TRBV28	TRBJ1-2	CATRTGSNYGYTF	TGTGCCACACGGACAGGCTCCAACTATGGCTACACCTTC
-	-	15	TRBV20-1	TRBJ2-7	CSARVLAWVSHEQYF	TGCAGTGCTAGAGTCCTAGCGTGGGTCTCCCACGAGCAGTACTTC
-	many	11	TRBV30	TRBJ2-5	CAWTAQETQYF	TGTGCCTGGACAGCGCAAGAGACCCAGTACTTC